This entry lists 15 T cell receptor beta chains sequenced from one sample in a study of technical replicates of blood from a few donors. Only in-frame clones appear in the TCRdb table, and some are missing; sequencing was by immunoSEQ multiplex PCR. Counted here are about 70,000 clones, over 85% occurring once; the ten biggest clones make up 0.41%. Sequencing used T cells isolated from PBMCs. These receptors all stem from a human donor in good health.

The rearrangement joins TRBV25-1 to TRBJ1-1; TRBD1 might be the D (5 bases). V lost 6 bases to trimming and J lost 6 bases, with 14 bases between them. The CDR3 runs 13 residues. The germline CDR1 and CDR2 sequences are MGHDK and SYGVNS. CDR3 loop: CASRDKGYAEAFF. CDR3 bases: TGTGCCAGCAGAGACAAGGGGTACGCTGAAGCTTTCTTT. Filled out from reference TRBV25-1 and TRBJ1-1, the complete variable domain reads EADIYQTPRYLVIGTGKKITLECSQTMGHDKMYWYQQDPGMELHLIHYSYGVNSTEKGDLSSESTVSRIRTEHFPLTLESARPSHTSQYLCASRDKGYAEAFFGQGTRLTVV.

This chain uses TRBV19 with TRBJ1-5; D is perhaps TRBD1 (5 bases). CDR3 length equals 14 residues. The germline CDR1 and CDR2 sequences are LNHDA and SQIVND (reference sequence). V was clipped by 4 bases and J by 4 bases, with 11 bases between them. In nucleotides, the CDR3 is TGTGCCAGTAGTACCCGACAGCGAAATCAGCCCCAGCATTTT. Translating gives CASSTRQRNQPQHF.

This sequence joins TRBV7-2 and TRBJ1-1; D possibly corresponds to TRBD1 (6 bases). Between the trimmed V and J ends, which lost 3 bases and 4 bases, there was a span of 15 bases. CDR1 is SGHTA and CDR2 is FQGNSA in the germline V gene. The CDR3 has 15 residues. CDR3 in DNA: TGTGCCAGCAGCTTGATCAGGGGACGCGGCACTGAAGCTTTCTTT. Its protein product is CASSLIRGRGTEAFF. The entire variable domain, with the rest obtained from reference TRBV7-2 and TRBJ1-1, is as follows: GAGVSQSPSNKVTEKGKDVELRCDPISGHTALYWYRQSLGQGLEFLIYFQGNSAPDKSGLPSDRFSAERTGGSVSTLTIQRTQQEDSAVYLCASSLIRGRGTEAFFGQGTRLTVV.

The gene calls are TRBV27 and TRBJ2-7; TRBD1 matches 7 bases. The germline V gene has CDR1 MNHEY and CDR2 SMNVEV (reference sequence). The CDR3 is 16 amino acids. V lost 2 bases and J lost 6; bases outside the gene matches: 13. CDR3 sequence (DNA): TGTGCCAGCAGTTTAGAGGGACAGTCGAGGATACTCGAGCAGTACTTC. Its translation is CASSLEGQSRILEQYF.

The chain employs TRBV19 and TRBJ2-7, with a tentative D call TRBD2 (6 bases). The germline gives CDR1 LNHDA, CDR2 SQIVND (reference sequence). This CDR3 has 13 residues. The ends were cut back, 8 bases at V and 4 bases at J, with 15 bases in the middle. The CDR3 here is CASRGRELYEQYF. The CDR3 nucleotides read TGTGCCAGTCGGGGTCGGGAGCTATACGAGCAGTACTTC.

The CDR3: CASSLGVGGADQPQHF. The CDR3 DNA is TGTGCCAGCAGCTTAGGTGTAGGGGGCGCCGATCAGCCCCAGCATTTT. V gene TRBV7-9 combines with J gene TRBJ1-5; 7 bases agree with TRBD1. The CDR3 sequence is 16 residues long. Germline CDR1 and CDR2: SEHNR and FQNEAQ (reference sequence). J was trimmed by 5 bases and V by 1 base; bases with no gene match: 8.

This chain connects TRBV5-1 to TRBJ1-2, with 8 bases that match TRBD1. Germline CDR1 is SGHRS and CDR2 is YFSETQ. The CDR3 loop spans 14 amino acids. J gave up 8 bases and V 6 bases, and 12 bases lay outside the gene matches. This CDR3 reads CASTVPGGAGGYTF. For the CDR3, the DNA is TGCGCCAGCACCGTACCAGGGGGCGCAGGGGGCTACACCTTC.

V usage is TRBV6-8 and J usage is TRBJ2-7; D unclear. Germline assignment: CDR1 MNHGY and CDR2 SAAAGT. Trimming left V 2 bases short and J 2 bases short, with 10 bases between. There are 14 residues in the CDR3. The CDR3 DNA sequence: TGTGCCAGCAGTTACCAGGCCTACCCCTACGAGCAGTACTTC. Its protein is CASSYQAYPYEQYF.

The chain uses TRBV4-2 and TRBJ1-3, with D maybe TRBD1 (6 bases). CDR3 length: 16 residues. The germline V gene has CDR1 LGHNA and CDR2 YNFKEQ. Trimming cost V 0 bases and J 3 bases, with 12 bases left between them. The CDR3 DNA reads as TGTGCCAGCAGCCAAGATGTGGGGGCTGTTGGAAACACCATATATTTT. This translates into CASSQDVGAVGNTIYF.

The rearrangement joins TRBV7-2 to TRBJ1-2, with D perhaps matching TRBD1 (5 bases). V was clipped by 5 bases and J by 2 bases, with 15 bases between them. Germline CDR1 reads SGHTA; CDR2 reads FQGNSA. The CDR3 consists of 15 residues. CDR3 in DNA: TGTGCCAGCAGCCGAGGTGTGGGACTCAACTATGGCTACACCTTC. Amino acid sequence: CASSRGVGLNYGYTF. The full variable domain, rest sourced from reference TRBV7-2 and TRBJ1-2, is GAGVSQSPSNKVTEKGKDVELRCDPISGHTALYWYRQSLGQGLEFLIYFQGNSAPDKSGLPSDRFSAERTGGSVSTLTIQRTQQEDSAVYLCASSRGVGLNYGYTFGSGTRLTVV.

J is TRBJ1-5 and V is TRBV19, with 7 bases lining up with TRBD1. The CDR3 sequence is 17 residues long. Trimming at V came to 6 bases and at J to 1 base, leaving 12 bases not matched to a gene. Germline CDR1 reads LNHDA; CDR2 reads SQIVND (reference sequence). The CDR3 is CASRFSGTALSNQPQHF. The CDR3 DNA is TGTGCCAGTAGATTCTCCGGGACAGCCCTCAGCAATCAGCCCCAGCATTTT.

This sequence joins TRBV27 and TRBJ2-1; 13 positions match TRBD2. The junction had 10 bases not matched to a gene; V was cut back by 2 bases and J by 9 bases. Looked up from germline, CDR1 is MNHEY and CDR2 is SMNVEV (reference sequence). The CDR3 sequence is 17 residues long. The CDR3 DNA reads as TGTGCCAGCAGTTTACTTGGACTAGCGGGAGAGAGGGGTGAGCAGTTCTTC. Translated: CASSLLGLAGERGEQFF.

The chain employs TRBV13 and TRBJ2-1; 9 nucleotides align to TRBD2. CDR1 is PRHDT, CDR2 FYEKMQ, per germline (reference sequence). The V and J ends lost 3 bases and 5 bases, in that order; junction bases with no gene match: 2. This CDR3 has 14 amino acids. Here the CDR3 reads CASSLGLANNEQFF. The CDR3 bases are TGTGCCAGCAGCTTGGGACTAGCTAACAATGAGCAGTTCTTC.

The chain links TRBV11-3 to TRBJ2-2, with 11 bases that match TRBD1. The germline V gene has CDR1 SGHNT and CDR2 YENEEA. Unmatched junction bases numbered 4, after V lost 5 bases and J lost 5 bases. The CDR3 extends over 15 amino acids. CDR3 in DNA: TGTGCCAGCAGCCGTGGGACAGGGGGAACCGGGGAGCTGTTTTTT. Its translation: CASSRGTGGTGELFF.

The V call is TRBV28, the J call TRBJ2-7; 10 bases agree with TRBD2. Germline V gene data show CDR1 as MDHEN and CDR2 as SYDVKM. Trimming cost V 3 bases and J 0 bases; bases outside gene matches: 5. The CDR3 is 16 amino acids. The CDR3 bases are TGTGCCAGCAGTTTCCCTCCTAGCGGGAGCTCCTACGAGCAGTACTTC. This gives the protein CASSFPPSGSSYEQYF. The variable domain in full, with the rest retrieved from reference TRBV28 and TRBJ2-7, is DVKVTQSSRYLVKRTGEKVFLECVQDMDHENMFWYRQDPGLGLRLIYFSYDVKMKEKGDIPEGYSVSREKKERFSLILESASTNQTSMYLCASSFPPSGSSYEQYFGPGTRLTVT.